This T cell receptor (beta chain) was captured by sequencing in a study of blood T cell repertoires in COVID-19. Germline V gives CDR1 MDHEN, CDR2 SYDVKM. Trimming at V came to 5 bases and at J to 4 bases, leaving 10 bases not matched to a gene. This CDR3 comprises 15 residues. The repertoire was sequenced with immunoSEQ multiplex PCR; TCRdb's copy has only in-frame clones and lacks some. Here the sample spans roughly 200,000 clones, 87% being singletons. This receptor was taken from a man younger than 45 in a cohort exposed to, infected with or recovered from COVID-19 (not recorded which). The sample consisted of PBMCs or T cells enriched from blood (not recorded which). V gene TRBV28 combines with J gene TRBJ2-7; TRBD1 matches at 8 bases. DNA of the CDR3: TGTGCCAGCAGTCCCCCTGGACAGGGCGCGTACGAGCAGTACTTC. This translates into CASSPPGQGAYEQYF.